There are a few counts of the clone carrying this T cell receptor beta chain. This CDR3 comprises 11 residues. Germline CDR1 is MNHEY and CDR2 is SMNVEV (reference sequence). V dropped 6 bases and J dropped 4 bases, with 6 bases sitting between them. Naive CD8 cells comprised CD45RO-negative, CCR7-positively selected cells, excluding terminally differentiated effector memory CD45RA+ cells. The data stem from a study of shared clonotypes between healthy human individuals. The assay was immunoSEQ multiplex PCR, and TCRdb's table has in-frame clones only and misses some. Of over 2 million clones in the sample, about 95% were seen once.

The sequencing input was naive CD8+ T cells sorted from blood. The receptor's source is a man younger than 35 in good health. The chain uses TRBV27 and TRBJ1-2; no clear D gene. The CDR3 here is CASREGYGYTF. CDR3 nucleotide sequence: TGTGCCAGCAGAGAAGGCTATGGCTACACCTTC.